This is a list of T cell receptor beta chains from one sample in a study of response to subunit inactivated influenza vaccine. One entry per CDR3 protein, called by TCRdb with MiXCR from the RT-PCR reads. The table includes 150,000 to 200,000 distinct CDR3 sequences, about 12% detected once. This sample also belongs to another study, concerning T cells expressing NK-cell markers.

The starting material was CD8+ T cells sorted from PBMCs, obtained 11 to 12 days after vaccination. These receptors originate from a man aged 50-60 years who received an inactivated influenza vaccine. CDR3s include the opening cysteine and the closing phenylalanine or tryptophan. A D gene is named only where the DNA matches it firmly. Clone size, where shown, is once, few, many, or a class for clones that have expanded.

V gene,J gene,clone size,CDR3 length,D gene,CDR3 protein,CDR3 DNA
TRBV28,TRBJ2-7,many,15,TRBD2,CASSPSGLAIYEQYF,TGTGCCAGCAGCCCATCGGGACTAGCTATCTACGAGCAGTACTTC
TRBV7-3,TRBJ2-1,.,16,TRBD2,CASSQLGLAGANEQFF,TGTGCCAGCAGCCAATTGGGGCTAGCGGGAGCGAATGAGCAGTTCTTC
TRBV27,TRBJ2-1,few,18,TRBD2,CASSLLGLARIAYNEQFF,TGTGCCAGCAGTTTACTGGGACTAGCACGAATCGCCTACAATGAGCAGTTCTTC
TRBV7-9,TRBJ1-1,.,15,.,CASSLALGGNREAFF,TGTGCCAGCAGCTTAGCCCTAGGAGGGAACCGTGAAGCTTTCTTT
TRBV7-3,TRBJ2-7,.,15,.,CASSFTGGGFYEQYF,TGTGCCAGCAGCTTCACAGGAGGCGGGTTCTACGAGCAGTACTTC
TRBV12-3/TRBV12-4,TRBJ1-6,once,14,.,CASSLRQDNSPLHF,TGTGCCAGCAGTTTAAGGCAGGATAATTCACCCCTCCACTTT
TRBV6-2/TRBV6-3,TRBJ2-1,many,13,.,CASSLSGYNEQFF,TGTGCCAGCAGCCTCTCGGGGTACAATGAGCAGTTCTTC
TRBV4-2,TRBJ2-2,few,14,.,CASSQDESGGELFF,TGTGCCAGCAGCCAAGACGAGAGCGGCGGGGAGCTGTTTTTT
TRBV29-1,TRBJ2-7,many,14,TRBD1,CSANGQGDPYEQYF,TGCAGCGCTAACGGACAGGGAGATCCCTACGAGCAGTACTTC
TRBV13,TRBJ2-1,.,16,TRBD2,CASSLEGLAGGYEQFF,TGTGCCAGCAGCTTAGAGGGACTAGCGGGGGGCTATGAGCAGTTCTTC
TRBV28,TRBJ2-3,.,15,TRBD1,CASSLWGTATDTQYF,TGTGCCAGCAGTTTATGGGGGACAGCCACAGATACGCAGTATTTT
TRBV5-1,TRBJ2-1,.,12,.,CASSLAGAGEFF,TGCGCCAGCAGCTTGGCCGGGGCAGGGGAATTCTTC
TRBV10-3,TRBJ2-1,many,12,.,CAIILETGEQFF,TGTGCCATCATTTTGGAGACCGGTGAGCAGTTCTTC
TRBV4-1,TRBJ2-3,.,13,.,CASSQEVSDTQYF,TGCGCCAGCAGCCAAGAAGTTTCAGATACGCAGTATTTT
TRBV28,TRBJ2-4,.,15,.,CASSLYWGPKNIQYF,TGTGCCAGCAGTTTATATTGGGGGCCCAAAAACATTCAGTACTTC
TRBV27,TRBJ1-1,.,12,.,CASSLLGRPAFF,TGTGCCAGCAGTTTATTGGGACGACCGGCTTTCTTT
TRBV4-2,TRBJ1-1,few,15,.,CASSQVAGIDTEAFF,TGTGCCAGCAGCCAAGTCGCTGGGATAGACACTGAAGCTTTCTTT
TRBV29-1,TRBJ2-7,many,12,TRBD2,CSVGLAGYEQYF,TGCAGCGTTGGACTAGCGGGTTACGAGCAGTACTTC
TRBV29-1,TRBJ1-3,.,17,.,CSVEDRTDTWGGNTIYF,TGCAGCGTTGAAGATCGGACTGATACCTGGGGGGGAAACACCATATATTTT
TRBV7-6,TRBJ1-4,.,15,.,CASSYRAGPQEKLFF,TGTGCCAGCAGCTACCGTGCCGGGCCACAGGAAAAACTGTTTTTT
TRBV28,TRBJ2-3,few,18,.,CASSFLGWGNIYTDTQYF,TGTGCCAGCAGTTTCCTAGGGTGGGGGAACATATACACAGATACGCAGTATTTT
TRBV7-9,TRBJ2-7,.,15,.,CASSLESDALLEQYF,TGTGCCAGCAGCTTAGAATCAGACGCCCTACTGGAGCAGTACTTC
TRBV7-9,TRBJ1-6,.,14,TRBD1,CASSIRDRESPLHF,TGTGCCAGCAGCATCCGGGACAGGGAATCACCCCTCCACTTT
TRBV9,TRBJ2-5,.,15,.,CASSVAGARQETQYF,TGTGCCAGCAGCGTAGCAGGGGCGCGCCAAGAGACCCAGTACTTC
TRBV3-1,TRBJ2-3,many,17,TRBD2,CASSQDLLAGVTDTQYF,TGTGCCAGCAGCCAAGATCTGCTAGCGGGGGTCACAGATACGCAGTATTTT
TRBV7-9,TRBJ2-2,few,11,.,CASSASGELFF,TGTGCCAGCAGCGCCTCCGGGGAGCTGTTTTTT
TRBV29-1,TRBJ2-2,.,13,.,CSCSAWDTGELFF,TGCAGCTGCTCGGCATGGGACACCGGGGAGCTGTTTTTT
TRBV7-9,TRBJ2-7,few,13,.,CASSLEGLYEQYF,TGTGCCAGCAGCTTAGAAGGTCTCTACGAGCAGTACTTC
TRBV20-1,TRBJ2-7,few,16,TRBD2,CSASPLAGTLPYEQYF,TGCAGTGCTAGCCCCCTAGCGGGAACATTACCCTACGAGCAGTACTTC
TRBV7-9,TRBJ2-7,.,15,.,CASSLGGQFTYEQYF,TGTGCCAGCAGCTTAGGTGGACAGTTCACCTACGAGCAGTACTTC
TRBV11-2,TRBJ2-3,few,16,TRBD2,CASSLEGAGLTDTQYF,TGTGCCAGCAGCTTAGAAGGAGCGGGGCTTACAGATACGCAGTATTTT
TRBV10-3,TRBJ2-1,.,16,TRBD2,CAISALLAGVYNEQFF,TGTGCCATCAGTGCCCTCCTAGCGGGGGTCTACAATGAGCAGTTCTTC
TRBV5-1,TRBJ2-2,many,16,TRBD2,CASSWGLAGSTGELFF,TGCGCCAGCAGCTGGGGACTAGCGGGGAGCACCGGGGAGCTGTTTTTT
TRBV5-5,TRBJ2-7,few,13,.,CASGLPRTDEQYF,TGTGCCAGCGGCTTGCCTAGGACAGACGAGCAGTACTTC
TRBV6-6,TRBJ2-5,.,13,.,CASSPSRGETQYF,TGTGCCAGCAGCCCCTCTAGAGGAGAGACCCAGTACTTC
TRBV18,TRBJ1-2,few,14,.,CASSRQYREDGYTF,TGTGCCAGCTCACGACAGTACCGTGAGGATGGCTACACCTTC
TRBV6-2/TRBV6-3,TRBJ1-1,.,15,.,CASSYETALNTEAFF,TGTGCCAGCAGTTACGAGACGGCGCTGAACACTGAAGCTTTCTTT
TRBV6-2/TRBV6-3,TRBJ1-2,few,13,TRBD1,CASSSTGPYGYTF,TGTGCCAGCAGTTCGACAGGGCCCTATGGCTACACCTTC
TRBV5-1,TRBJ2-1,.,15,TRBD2,CASSLVLAGINEQFF,TGCGCCAGCAGCTTGGTTCTAGCGGGTATAAATGAGCAGTTCTTC
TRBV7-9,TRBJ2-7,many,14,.,CASSHPDREYEQYF,TGTGCCAGCAGCCACCCGGACAGAGAATACGAGCAGTACTTC
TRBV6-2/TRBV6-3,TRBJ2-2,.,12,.,CAGSEATGELFF,TGTGCCGGCTCCGAGGCCACCGGGGAGCTGTTTTTT
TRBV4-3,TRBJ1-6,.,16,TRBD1,CASSQKTRDRASPLHF,TGCGCCAGCAGCCAAAAAACCCGGGACAGGGCTTCACCCCTCCACTTT
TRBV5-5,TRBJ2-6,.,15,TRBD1,CASSLTGEGANVLTF,TGTGCCAGCAGTCTAACAGGGGAAGGGGCCAACGTCCTGACTTTC
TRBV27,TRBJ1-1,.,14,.,CASSLSEGITEAFF,TGTGCCAGCAGTTTATCGGAGGGGATCACTGAAGCTTTCTTT
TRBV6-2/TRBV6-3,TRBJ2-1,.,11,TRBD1,CASRTGTGQFF,TGTGCCAGCAGAACCGGGACAGGACAGTTCTTC